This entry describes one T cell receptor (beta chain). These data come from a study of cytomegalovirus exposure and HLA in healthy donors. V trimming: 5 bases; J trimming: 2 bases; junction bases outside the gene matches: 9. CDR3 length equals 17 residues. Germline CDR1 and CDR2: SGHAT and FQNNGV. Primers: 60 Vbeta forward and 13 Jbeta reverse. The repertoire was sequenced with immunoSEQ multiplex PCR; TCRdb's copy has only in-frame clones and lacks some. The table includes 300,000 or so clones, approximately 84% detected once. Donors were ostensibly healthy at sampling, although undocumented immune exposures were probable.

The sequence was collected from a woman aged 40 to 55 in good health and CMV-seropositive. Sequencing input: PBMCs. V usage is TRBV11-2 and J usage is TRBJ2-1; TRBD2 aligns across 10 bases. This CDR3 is CASSGPSGRSPYNEQFF. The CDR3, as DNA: TGTGCCAGCAGCGGGCCTAGCGGGAGATCCCCCTACAATGAGCAGTTCTTC.